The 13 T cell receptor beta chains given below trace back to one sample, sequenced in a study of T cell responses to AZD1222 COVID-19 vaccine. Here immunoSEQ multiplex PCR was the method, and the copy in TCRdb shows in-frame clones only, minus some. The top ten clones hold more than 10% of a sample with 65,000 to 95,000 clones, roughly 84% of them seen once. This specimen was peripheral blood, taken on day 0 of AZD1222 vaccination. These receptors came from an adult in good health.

The chain's CDR3 is CASSLAATGAYGYTF. The CDR3 bases are TGCGCCAGCAGCTTGGCCGCGACAGGAGCCTATGGCTACACCTTC. V is TRBV5-1 and J is TRBJ1-2; D is possibly TRBD1 (6 bases). Trimming took off 0 bases at V and 4 bases at J, with 13 bases between the two ends. Germline CDR1 is SGHRS and CDR2 is YFSETQ. This CDR3 is 15 amino acids long.

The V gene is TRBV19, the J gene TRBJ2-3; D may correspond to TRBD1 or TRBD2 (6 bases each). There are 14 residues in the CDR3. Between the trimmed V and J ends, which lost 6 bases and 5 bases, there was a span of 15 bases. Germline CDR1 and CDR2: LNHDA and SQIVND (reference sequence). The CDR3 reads CASSRQAGGDTQYF. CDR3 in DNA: TGTGCCAGTAGCAGACAGGCCGGGGGAGATACGCAGTATTTT.

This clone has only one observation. The chain's CDR3 is CASSLGVSGNTIYF. The CDR3 nucleotides read TGTGCCAGCAGCTTAGGCGTCTCTGGAAACACCATATATTTT. The chain uses TRBV7-2 and TRBJ1-3; D is undetermined. The germline V gene has CDR1 SGHTA and CDR2 FQGNSA. The CDR3 extends over 14 amino acids. The V gene lost 1 base and the J gene lost 0 bases, with 4 bases spanning the gap.

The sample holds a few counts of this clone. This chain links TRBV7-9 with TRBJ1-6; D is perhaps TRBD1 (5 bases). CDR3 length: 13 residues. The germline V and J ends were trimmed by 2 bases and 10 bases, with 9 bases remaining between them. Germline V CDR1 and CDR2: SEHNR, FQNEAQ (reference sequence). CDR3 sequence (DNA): TGTGCCAGCAGCTTATTTCAGGGATCACCCCTCCACTTT. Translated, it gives CASSLFQGSPLHF.

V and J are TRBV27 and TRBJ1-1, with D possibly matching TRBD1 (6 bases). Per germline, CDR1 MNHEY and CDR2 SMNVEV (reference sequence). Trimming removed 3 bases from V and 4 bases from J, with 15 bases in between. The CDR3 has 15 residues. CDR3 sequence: CASSFWGARGTEAFF. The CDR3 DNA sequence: TGTGCCAGCAGTTTCTGGGGGGCGCGGGGCACTGAAGCTTTCTTT.

In DNA, the CDR3 is TGTGCCAGCTCAAGTGACAGGGGGGATCAGCCCCAGCATTTT. Its protein is CASSSDRGDQPQHF. The gene calls are TRBV18 and TRBJ1-5; 9 bases are shared with TRBD1. This CDR3 is built from 14 residues. After removal of 5 bases from V and 5 bases from J, the junction contained 4 bases not matched to a gene. CDR1 KGHSH and CDR2 LQKENI come from the germline V gene.

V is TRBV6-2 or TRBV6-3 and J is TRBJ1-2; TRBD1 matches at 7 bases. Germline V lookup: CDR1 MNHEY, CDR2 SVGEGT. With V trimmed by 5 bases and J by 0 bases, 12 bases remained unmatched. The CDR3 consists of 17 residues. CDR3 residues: CASSDRTGTVTNYGYTF. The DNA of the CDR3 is TGTGCCAGCAGTGACCGGACCGGGACAGTAACTAACTATGGCTACACCTTC.

CDR3 DNA: TGTGCCAGTAGTATGGTGACAGGGCCCTACGAGCAGTACTTC. Amino acids: CASSMVTGPYEQYF. The chain couples TRBV19 to TRBJ2-7, with 7 bases matching TRBD1. In germline, CDR1 is LNHDA, CDR2 SQIVND (reference sequence). V was pared by 3 bases and J by 2 bases, with 4 bases of the junction left unmatched. The CDR3 is made up of 14 amino acids. The full variable domain, completed using reference TRBV19 and TRBJ2-7, is DGGITQSPKYLFRKEGQNVTLSCEQNLNHDAMYWYRQDPGQGLRLIYYSQIVNDFQKGDIAEGYSVSREKKESFPLTVTSAQKNPTAFYLCASSMVTGPYEQYFGPGTRLTVT.

CDR3 region: CASSYVGANYGYTF. The CDR3 nucleotides read TGTGCCAGCAGTTACGTAGGAGCTAACTATGGCTACACCTTC. V usage is TRBV6-5 and J usage is TRBJ1-2; no clear D. CDR1 MNHEY and CDR2 SVGAGI come from the germline V gene. The CDR3 runs 14 residues. The V end lost 2 bases, the J end lost 0 bases, and 7 bases lay between the germline ends.

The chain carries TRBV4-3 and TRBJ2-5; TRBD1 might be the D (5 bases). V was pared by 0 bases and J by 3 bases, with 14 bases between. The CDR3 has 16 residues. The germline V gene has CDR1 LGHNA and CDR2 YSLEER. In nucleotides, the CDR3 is TGCGCCAGCAGCCAAGATTGGGGCCAGCCGAAAGAGACCCAGTACTTC. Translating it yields CASSQDWGQPKETQYF.

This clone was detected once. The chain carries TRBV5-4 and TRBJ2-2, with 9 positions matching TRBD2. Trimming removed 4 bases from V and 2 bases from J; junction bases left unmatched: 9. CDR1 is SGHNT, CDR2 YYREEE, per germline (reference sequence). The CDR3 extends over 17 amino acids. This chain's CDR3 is CASSPPAGGGNTGELFF. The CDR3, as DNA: TGTGCCAGCAGCCCACCCGCGGGGGGGGGAAACACCGGGGAGCTGTTTTTT.

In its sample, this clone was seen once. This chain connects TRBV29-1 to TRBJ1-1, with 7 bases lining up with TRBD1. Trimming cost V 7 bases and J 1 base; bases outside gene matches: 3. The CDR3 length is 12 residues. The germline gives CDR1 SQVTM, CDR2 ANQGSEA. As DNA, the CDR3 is TGCAGCGCCCAGGGGGAGAACACTGAAGCTTTCTTT. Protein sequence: CSAQGENTEAFF.

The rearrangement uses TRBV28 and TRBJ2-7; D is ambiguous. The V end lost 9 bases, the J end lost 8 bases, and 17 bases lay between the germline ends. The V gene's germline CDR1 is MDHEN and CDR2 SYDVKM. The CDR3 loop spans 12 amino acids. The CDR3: CASGNLGYQQYF. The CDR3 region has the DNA TGTGCCAGTGGGAACCTCGGTTACCAGCAGTACTTC.